A selection of T cell receptor beta chains follows, all from one sample in a study of T cell repertoires in cytomegalovirus infection. One entry per CDR3 protein, called by TCRdb with MiXCR from the reads. The sample carries around 300,000 distinct CDR3 sequences, under 30% recorded once. Sequences were obtained from PBMCs. These receptors all stem from a human donor in good health (CMV status not recorded). Some clones in this sample may be carry-over from other donors' samples. Each CDR3 is given with its conserved first and last residue. D genes are given only for firm matches. Where a row states a size, it is once, few, many or the class of an expanded clone; other rows omit it.

j_call d_call clone_size v_call cdr3_nt cdr3_aa
TRBJ2-4 NA NA TRBV7-4 TGTGCCAGCAGCCCCCCGGGTAGTCATTTACGGGCCAAAAACATTCAGTACTTC CASSPPGSHLRAKNIQYF
TRBJ2-1 TRBD2 NA TRBV12-3/TRBV12-4 TGTGCCAGCAGTCGGAGCGGGAGCGAGTTCTTC CASSRSGSEFF
TRBJ2-7 TRBD2 few TRBV6-6 TGTGCCAGCAAATACAGCGGGAGCCCCATCTACGAGCAGTACTTC CASKYSGSPIYEQYF
TRBJ2-3 NA NA TRBV6-6 TGTGCCAGCAGTTACCGGAGTAGCGGAAGCACAGATACGCAGTATTTT CASSYRSSGSTDTQYF
TRBJ2-5 NA NA TRBV28 TGTGCCAGCAGTTTAGGAGGGGGTGTGGAGCGGGGCGCCCAGTACTTC CASSLGGGVERGAQYF
TRBJ2-7 NA NA TRBV12-3/TRBV12-4 TGTGCCAGCAGTTCCCTAGGACAAACCGGGGAGCAGTACTTC CASSSLGQTGEQYF
TRBJ2-1 NA few TRBV5-4 TGTGCCAGCAGGCAGGGGCACAATGAGCAGTTCTTC CASRQGHNEQFF
TRBJ1-1 TRBD1 few TRBV12-3/TRBV12-4 TGTGCCAGCAGTTTAGGTCAGGGGGAAACTGAAGCTTTCTTT CASSLGQGETEAFF
TRBJ2-4 TRBD1 NA TRBV7-2 TGTGCCAGCAGCTTAGTGGGGACAGGGTTACTAGCCAAAAACATTCAGTACTTC CASSLVGTGLLAKNIQYF
TRBJ1-2 TRBD1 NA TRBV12-3/TRBV12-4 TGTGCCAGCAGCCAAAGTCGACAGGGTGGGGGCTACACCTTC CASSQSRQGGGYTF
TRBJ2-1 NA many TRBV4-2 TGTGCCAGCAGCCAAGACCCAGGGCTCAATGAGCAGTTCTTC CASSQDPGLNEQFF
TRBJ2-1 TRBD2 NA TRBV7-2 TGTGCCAGCAGCTTAGCGGGGACTAGCGGGAGTAGTTATGAGCAGTTCTTC CASSLAGTSGSSYEQFF
TRBJ2-7 NA many TRBV7-2 TGTGCCAGCAGCTTAAGGCTGACCTACGAGCAGTACTTC CASSLRLTYEQYF
TRBJ2-3 NA few TRBV5-4 TGTGCCAGCAGCTTGGTAGCAGATACGCAGTATTTT CASSLVADTQYF
TRBJ1-1 NA many TRBV7-2 TGTGCCAGCAGCAGTTTTACCGGGCCTAGAGGCACTGAAGCTTTCTTT CASSSFTGPRGTEAFF
TRBJ2-5 TRBD1 many TRBV28 TGTGCCAGCAGTAGGGACAGGGTGGTGGAGACCCAGTACTTC CASSRDRVVETQYF
TRBJ2-1 NA many TRBV7-2 TGTGCCAGCTCGAGGGGGGACTACAATGAGCAGTTCTTC CASSRGDYNEQFF
TRBJ2-3 NA NA TRBV7-9 TGTGCCAGCAGCGAGACCGGATTTTCGGGAGATACGCAGTATTTT CASSETGFSGDTQYF
TRBJ1-5 TRBD1 few TRBV10-3 TGTGCCATCAGTAGCGGGACAGGGAGGAATCAGCCCCAGCATTTT CAISSGTGRNQPQHF
TRBJ1-6 NA NA TRBV7-2 TGTGCCAGCAGCCTCCGAGCGGCTTCACCCCACCACTTT CASSLRAASPHHF
TRBJ1-6 NA NA TRBV5-1 TGCGCCAGCAGCTTGGAGGAACAGGGAGATAATTCACCCCTCCACTTT CASSLEEQGDNSPLHF
TRBJ1-5 TRBD1 few TRBV6-2/TRBV6-3 TGTGCCAGCAGCCAGGGACAGGGTTGGCAGCCCCAGCATTTT CASSQGQGWQPQHF
TRBJ1-5 NA many TRBV6-2/TRBV6-3 TGTGCCAGCGGGATAGTTAAACTCAATCAGCCCCAGCATTTT CASGIVKLNQPQHF
TRBJ2-3 NA NA TRBV20-1 TGCAGCCCTCTATGGGCTAGCGGCACAGATACGCAGTATTTT CSPLWASGTDTQYF
TRBJ1-6 NA NA TRBV5-1 TGCGCCAGCAGCCCTGGATATAATTCACCCCTCCACTTT CASSPGYNSPLHF
TRBJ1-5 NA few TRBV28 TGTGCCAGCAGGCCGCAACAGGATCAGCCCCAGCATTTT CASRPQQDQPQHF
TRBJ2-7 NA NA TRBV6-5 TGTACCAGCAGTTACTCGAAGGGACGGGATATGGACGAGCAGTACTTC CTSSYSKGRDMDEQYF
TRBJ1-1 NA NA TRBV4-1 TGCGCCAGCAGCCAAGCAGATGTTAAGAACACTGAAGCTTTCTTT CASSQADVKNTEAFF
TRBJ2-3 NA NA TRBV7-3 TGTGCCAGCAGCGGACTTGGACCTGGCACAGATACGCAGTATTTT CASSGLGPGTDTQYF
TRBJ1-1 TRBD1 many TRBV4-2 TGTGCCAGCAGCCAAGAACAGGGGAGGTGGGACACTGAAGCTTTCTTT CASSQEQGRWDTEAFF
TRBJ2-2 NA NA TRBV10-2 TGCGCCAGCAGTGTCGGCGGAGTCTTGGGTGGGGAGCTGTTTTTT CASSVGGVLGGELFF
TRBJ2-1 TRBD2 NA TRBV6-6 TGTGCCAGCAGTTACTCGACGACTAGCGGGAGCTCGGAGCAGTTCTTC CASSYSTTSGSSEQFF
TRBJ1-4 NA many TRBV7-2 TGTGCCAGCAGCTCCGGGACATGGGGAGAAAAACTGTTTTTT CASSSGTWGEKLFF
TRBJ2-7 TRBD2 NA TRBV10-3 TGTGCCATCAGTGACATAAAGCGGGGGGCTTACGAGCAGTACTTC CAISDIKRGAYEQYF
TRBJ2-5 TRBD1 NA TRBV7-9 TGTGCCAGCAGCCCGCGACAGGGCCTGCCCGAGACCCAGTACTTC CASSPRQGLPETQYF
TRBJ2-1 NA NA TRBV29-1 TGCAGCGACGCCGTAGCAAGATACAATGAGCAGTTCTTC CSDAVARYNEQFF
TRBJ2-1 TRBD2 NA TRBV19 TGTGCCAGTACACGGGAGGGCCCTTACAATGAGCAGTTCTTC CASTREGPYNEQFF
TRBJ1-5 NA once TRBV15 TGTGCCGCCAGCAGAGATGCGGTCTATAGCAATCAGCCCCAGCATTTT CAASRDAVYSNQPQHF
TRBJ2-5 TRBD2 NA TRBV6-6 TGTGCCAGCAGTGAGCGGGGGCCCCAAGAGACCCAGTACTTC CASSERGPQETQYF
TRBJ2-5 NA NA TRBV28 TGTGCCAGCAGGGTGGAAGAGACCCAGTACTTC CASRVEETQYF
TRBJ1-1 NA NA TRBV30 TGTGCCTGGAGTCCCCTGTGGGGCGAAGCTTTCTTT CAWSPLWGEAFF
TRBJ2-3 NA many TRBV7-2 TGTGCCAGCAGCTTCTTCGGGAGTGGAACAGATACGCAGTATTTT CASSFFGSGTDTQYF
TRBJ2-5 NA NA TRBV29-1 TGCAGCGTCTCCCTTCAAGGACAGCGGTCCGAGACCCAGTACTTC CSVSLQGQRSETQYF
TRBJ2-1 NA NA TRBV11-2 TGTGCCAGCAGCCCCTTGAGGGGGTACAATGAGCAGTTCTTC CASSPLRGYNEQFF
TRBJ1-1 NA few TRBV5-1 TGCGCCAGCAGCTGGACGGAAGGAGCTGAAGCTTTCTTT CASSWTEGAEAFF
TRBJ2-1 NA NA TRBV6-2/TRBV6-3 TGTGCCAGCAGTTACTCTTCGGGAGTCGGAAATGAGCAGTTCTTC CASSYSSGVGNEQFF
TRBJ2-1 NA many TRBV6-2/TRBV6-3 TGTGCCAGCAGTCCCTCCAGAGGACGGAATGAGCAGTTCTTC CASSPSRGRNEQFF
TRBJ2-1 NA few TRBV6-5 TGTGCCAGCAGTTACTCGAGGACCTTGAATGAGCAGTTCTTC CASSYSRTLNEQFF
TRBJ2-1 TRBD2 NA TRBV19 TGTGCCAGTAGAGTTTGGTTAGCGGGAGGTGGTAATGAGCAGTTCTTC CASRVWLAGGGNEQFF
TRBJ2-2 NA many TRBV7-2 TGTGCCAGCAGCTTAAACCCAAACACCGGGGAGCTGTTTTTT CASSLNPNTGELFF
TRBJ1-1 TRBD1 few TRBV10-3 TGTGCCATCATCAATCGACAGGGGGCTGAAGCTTTCTTT CAIINRQGAEAFF
TRBJ2-5 NA NA TRBV5-1 TGCGCCAGCAGCGTCGGGAACACCCAAGAGACCCAGTACTTC CASSVGNTQETQYF
TRBJ2-3 TRBD2 NA TRBV5-5 TGTGCCAGCAGCTTGATGGCTAGCGGGAGTGCAGATACGCAGTATTTT CASSLMASGSADTQYF
TRBJ2-3 NA NA TRBV5-5 TGTGCCAGCAGCTTCCGGTGGGATACGCAGTATTTT CASSFRWDTQYF
TRBJ1-4 NA NA TRBV28 TGTGCCAGCAGTCCGAGCCCTAATGAAAAACTGTTTTTT CASSPSPNEKLFF
TRBJ2-1 TRBD2 many TRBV7-2 TGTGCCAGCAGAACACCTAGCGGGAGGGTGTACAATGAGCAGTTCTTC CASRTPSGRVYNEQFF
TRBJ1-1 NA few TRBV2 TGTGCCAGCAGGTTACAATTGAACACTGAAGCTTTCTTT CASRLQLNTEAFF
TRBJ2-7 TRBD2 few TRBV29-1 TGCAGCGTCGGACTAGCGGAGACATCCTACGAGCAGTACTTC CSVGLAETSYEQYF
TRBJ2-7 NA many TRBV7-2 TGTGCCAGCAGCTTAATCCGGGAGAGCGAGCAGTACTTC CASSLIRESEQYF